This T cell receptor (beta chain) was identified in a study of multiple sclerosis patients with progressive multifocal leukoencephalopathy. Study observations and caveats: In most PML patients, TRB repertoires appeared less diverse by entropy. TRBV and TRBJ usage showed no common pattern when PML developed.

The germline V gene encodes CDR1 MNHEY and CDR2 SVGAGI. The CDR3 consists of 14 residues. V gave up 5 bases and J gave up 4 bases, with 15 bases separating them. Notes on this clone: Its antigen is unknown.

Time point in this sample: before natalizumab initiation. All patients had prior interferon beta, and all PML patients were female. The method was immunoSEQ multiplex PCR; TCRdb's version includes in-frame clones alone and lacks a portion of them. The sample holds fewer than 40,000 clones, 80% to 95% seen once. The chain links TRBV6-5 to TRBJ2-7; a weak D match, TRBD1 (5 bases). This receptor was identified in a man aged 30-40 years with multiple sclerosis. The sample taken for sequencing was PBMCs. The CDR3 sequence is CASSHQGSAYEQYF. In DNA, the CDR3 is TGTGCCAGCAGTCATCAGGGTTCGGCGTACGAGCAGTACTTC.